This TCR beta chain was profiled in a study of beta chain features in type 1 diabetes. General study findings and limits: The study left unresolved whether HLA type influences TCRB rearrangement.

Each of the CD4+ naive, central memory, regulatory and stem cell-like memory populations was sorted via CD45RO/CCR7/CD25/CD127/CD95/CD27. In germline, CDR1 is GTSNPN, CDR2 SVGIG (reference sequence). The CDR3 has 13 residues. V was trimmed by 5 bases and J by 0 bases, leaving 8 bases between them. Expressed TCRB transcripts got sequenced, as all isolated RNA was reverse transcribed. The repertoire was sequenced with immunoSEQ multiplex PCR; TCRdb's copy has only in-frame clones and lacks some. The profile covers about 300,000 clones, with about 7.8% appearing a single time and 1% taken by the ten largest. This clone was counted many times. The antigen is undetermined.

The sample taken for sequencing was central memory CD4+ T cells from blood. The sequence came from a woman between 18 and 29 years old in good health. J is TRBJ1-3 and V is TRBV30, with D uncertain. CDR3 nucleotides: TGTGCCTGGTCTAAGAGCTCTGGAAACACCATATATTTT. It yields the protein CAWSKSSGNTIYF.